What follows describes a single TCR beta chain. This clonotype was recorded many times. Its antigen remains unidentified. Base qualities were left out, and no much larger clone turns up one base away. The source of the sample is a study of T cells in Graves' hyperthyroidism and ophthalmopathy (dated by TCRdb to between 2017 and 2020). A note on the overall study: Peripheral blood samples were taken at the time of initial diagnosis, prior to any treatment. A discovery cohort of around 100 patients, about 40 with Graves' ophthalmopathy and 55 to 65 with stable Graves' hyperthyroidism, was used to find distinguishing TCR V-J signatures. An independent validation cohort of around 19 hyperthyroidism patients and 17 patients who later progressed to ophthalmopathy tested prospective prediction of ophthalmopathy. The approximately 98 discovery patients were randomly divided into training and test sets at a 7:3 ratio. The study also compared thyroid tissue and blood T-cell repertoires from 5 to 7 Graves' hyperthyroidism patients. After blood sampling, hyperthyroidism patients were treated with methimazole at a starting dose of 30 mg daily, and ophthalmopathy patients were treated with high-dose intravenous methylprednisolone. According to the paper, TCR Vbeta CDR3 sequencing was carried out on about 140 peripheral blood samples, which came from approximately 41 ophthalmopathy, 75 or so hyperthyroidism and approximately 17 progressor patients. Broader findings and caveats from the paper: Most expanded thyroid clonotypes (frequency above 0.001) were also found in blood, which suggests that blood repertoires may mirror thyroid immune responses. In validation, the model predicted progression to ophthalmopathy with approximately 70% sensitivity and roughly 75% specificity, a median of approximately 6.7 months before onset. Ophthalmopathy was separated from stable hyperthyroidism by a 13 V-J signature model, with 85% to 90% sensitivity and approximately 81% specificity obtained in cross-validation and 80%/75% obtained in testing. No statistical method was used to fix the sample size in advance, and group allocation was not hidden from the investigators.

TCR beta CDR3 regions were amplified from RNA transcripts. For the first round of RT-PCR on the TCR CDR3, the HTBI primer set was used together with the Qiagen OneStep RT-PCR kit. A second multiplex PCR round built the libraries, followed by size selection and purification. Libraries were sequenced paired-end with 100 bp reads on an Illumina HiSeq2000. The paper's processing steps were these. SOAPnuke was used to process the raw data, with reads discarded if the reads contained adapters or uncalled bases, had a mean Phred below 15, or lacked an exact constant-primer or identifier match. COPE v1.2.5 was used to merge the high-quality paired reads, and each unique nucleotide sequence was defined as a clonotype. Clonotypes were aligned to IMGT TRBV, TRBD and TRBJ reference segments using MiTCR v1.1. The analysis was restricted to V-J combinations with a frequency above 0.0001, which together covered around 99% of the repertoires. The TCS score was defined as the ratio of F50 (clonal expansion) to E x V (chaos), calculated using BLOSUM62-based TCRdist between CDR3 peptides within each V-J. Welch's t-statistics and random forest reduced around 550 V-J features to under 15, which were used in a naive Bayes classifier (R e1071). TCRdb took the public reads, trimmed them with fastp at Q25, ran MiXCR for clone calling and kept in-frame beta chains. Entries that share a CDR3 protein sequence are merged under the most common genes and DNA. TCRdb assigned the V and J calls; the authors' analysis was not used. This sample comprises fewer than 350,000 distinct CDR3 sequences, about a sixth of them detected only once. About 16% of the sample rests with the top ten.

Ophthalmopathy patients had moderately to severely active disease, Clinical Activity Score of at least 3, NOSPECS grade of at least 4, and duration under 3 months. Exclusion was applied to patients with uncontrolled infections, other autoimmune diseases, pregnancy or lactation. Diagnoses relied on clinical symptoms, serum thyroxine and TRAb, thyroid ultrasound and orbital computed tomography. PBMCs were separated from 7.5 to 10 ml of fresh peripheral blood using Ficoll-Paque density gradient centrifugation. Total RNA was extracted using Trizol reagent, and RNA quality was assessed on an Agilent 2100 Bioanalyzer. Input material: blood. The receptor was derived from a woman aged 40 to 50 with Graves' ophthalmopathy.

The sequenced DNA: TGCGCCAGCAGGGGTACTAACAGAAAAGAAGCTTTCTTT. Translated, this is CASRGTNRKEAFF. The V and J genes are TRBV4-1 and TRBJ1-1, with no reliable assignment of the D segment. V is cut by 6 bases and J by 8 bases, and the space between the germline ends is 16 bases. The CDR1 and CDR2 encoded by the germline V gene are MGHRA and YSYEKL. There are 13 amino acids in the CDR3, from cysteine to phenylalanine inclusive. Only CDR3 DNA remains: 39 bases, in frame from the first base.